Listed here is a single TCR beta chain. The sample comes from a study of blood T cell repertoires in COVID-19. For the study at large: Sites across the United States, Italy and Spain contributed samples from acute and convalescent COVID-19. PBMCs, B-cell-depleted T cells, or T cells were the source of the cDNA or gDNA that made up the material.

How the authors handled the data: Cell counts per sample came from amplifying reference gene primers. Assay used: immunoSEQ multiplex PCR; TCRdb lists only in-frame clones, some missing. That table supplies the V and J calls and clone size; D and trimming were determined from the DNA. The sample contains 70,000 or so clones, 90% of which appear only once. The germline CDR1 and CDR2 sequences are KGHSH and LQKENI. The germline V and J ends were trimmed by 4 bases and 4 bases, with 13 bases remaining between them. This CDR3 spans 15 amino acids. The clonotype originates from a woman younger than 35 with acute or convalescent COVID-19. The specimen sequenced was peripheral blood. The V and J genes are TRBV18 and TRBJ1-4; maybe TRBD1 (6 bases). CDR3 bases: TGTGCCAGCTCACAGACAGGAGATTTTAATGAAAAACTGTTTTTT. Translating it yields CASSQTGDFNEKLFF. Looking up the rest from reference TRBV18 and TRBJ1-4 gives the full variable domain: NAGVMQNPRHLVRRRGQEARLRCSPMKGHSHVYWYRQLPEEGLKFMVYLQKENIIDESGMPKERFSAEFPKEGPSILRIQQVVRGDSAAYFCASSQTGDFNEKLFFGSGTQLSVL.